This is a list of T cell receptor beta chains from one sample in a study of blood T cell repertoires in COVID-19. The table came from immunoSEQ multiplex PCR; TCRdb's copy has only in-frame clones and leaves some out. The table shows tens of thousands of clones, with roughly 90% occurring only once. Sequencing used peripheral blood. The receptors were gathered from a human donor with acute or convalescent COVID-19. The donor label of this sample is uncertain. CDR3s include the opening cysteine and the closing phenylalanine or tryptophan. The order of the fields is J gene, V gene, D gene, clone size, CDR3 DNA, CDR3 protein. The D gene is left open where the match is weak. Clone size is stated in some rows and not others, as once, few, many or a class when expanded.

>TRBJ1-3|TRBV5-1|NA|NA
TGCGCCAGCAGCCTCCCTGGAAACACCATATATTTT
CASSLPGNTIYF
>TRBJ1-5|TRBV19|TRBD1|NA
TGTGCCAGTAGTATTGGGGACAGCGCCCTGGGTCAGCCCCAGCATTTT
CASSIGDSALGQPQHF
>TRBJ2-3|TRBV27|TRBD2|NA
TGTGCCAGCAGTTTAAGACTAGCGGGGACCACAGATACGCAGTATTTT
CASSLRLAGTTDTQYF
>TRBJ1-2|TRBV20-1|NA|NA
TGCAGTGCTAGTGAAGGGGACTTTGGCTACACCTTC
CSASEGDFGYTF
>TRBJ2-1|TRBV10-3|TRBD2|NA
TGTGCCATCAGTGTTTTAGCGGGGGCCACGGGAGGGAATGAGCAGTTCTTC
CAISVLAGATGGNEQFF
>TRBJ1-6|TRBV2|NA|NA
TGTGCCAGCAAGCGGGACCTTAATTCACCCCTCCACTTT
CASKRDLNSPLHF
>TRBJ1-2|TRBV5-1|TRBD1|NA
TGCGCCAGCAGCTTATCAGGGGGCGCTTTCTATGGCTACACCTTC
CASSLSGGAFYGYTF
>TRBJ2-3|TRBV5-6|TRBD1|once
TGTGCCAGCAGCCCTTGGGACAGGAGACGGGATACGCAGTATTTT
CASSPWDRRRDTQYF
>TRBJ2-6|TRBV18|TRBD1|NA
TGTGCCAGCTCACCACCGGGACAGCTCTCTGGGGCCAACGTCCTGACTTTC
CASSPPGQLSGANVLTF
>TRBJ2-5|TRBV10-3|TRBD1|NA
TGTGCCATCAGTGCCAGGACAGGGCAGTCCCAAAAAGAGACCCAGTACTTC
CAISARTGQSQKETQYF
>TRBJ2-1|TRBV5-1|NA|once
TGCGCCAGCAGCTTGACTAGCCTATGGTACAATGAGCAGTTCTTC
CASSLTSLWYNEQFF
>TRBJ2-5|TRBV10-3|NA|NA
TGTGCCATCGCGTCTAGCGAACAAGAGACCCAGTACTTC
CAIASSEQETQYF
>TRBJ2-1|TRBV24-1|TRBD2|NA
TGTGCCACCAGTGATTTGGGGGGGGGAAACAATGAGCAGTTCTTC
CATSDLGGGNNEQFF
>TRBJ2-7|TRBV10-1|TRBD1|NA
TGCGCCAGCAGTGATGGACAGGGGGCATACGAGCAGTACTTC
CASSDGQGAYEQYF
>TRBJ2-1|TRBV11-3|NA|NA
TGTGCCAGCAGCTTTGACAGGAACAATGAGCAGTTCTTC
CASSFDRNNEQFF
>TRBJ2-3|TRBV10-1|TRBD1|NA
TGCGCCAGCAGGGCAACAGGGGCTAGCACAGATACGCAGTATTTT
CASRATGASTDTQYF
>TRBJ2-1|TRBV7-3|NA|NA
TGTGCCAGCAGCTTTTCGGGGGGCGCCTACAATGAGCAGTTCTTC
CASSFSGGAYNEQFF
>TRBJ1-1|TRBV12-3/TRBV12-4|TRBD1|NA
TGTGCCAGCAGTCAGGGACAGACTGAAGCTTTCTTT
CASSQGQTEAFF
>TRBJ1-2|TRBV28|NA|few
TGTGCCAGCAGTTTATGGAAATGGACCCTTCAGGGAGGAAACTATGGCTACACCTTC
CASSLWKWTLQGGNYGYTF
>TRBJ2-5|TRBV19|NA|once
TGTGCCAGTAGTATTCCACCCGGGGAGACCCAGTACTTC
CASSIPPGETQYF
>TRBJ1-2|TRBV27|TRBD1|once
TGTGCCACCGCGGCTCACTCTCAGACAGGGGTCTATGGCTACACCTTC
CATAAHSQTGVYGYTF
>TRBJ2-1|TRBV29-1|TRBD1|NA
TGCAGCGTTGAACCGGGACAGGTGAAATTGCAGTTCTTC
CSVEPGQVKLQFF
>TRBJ2-3|TRBV24-1|NA|few
TGTGCCACCAGTGACCCATCTAGAGGAAGTACAGATACGCAGTATTTT
CATSDPSRGSTDTQYF
>TRBJ1-4|TRBV5-1|NA|few
TGCGCCAGCAGCTTGGAGGGCAGGGATGAAAAACTGTTTTTT
CASSLEGRDEKLFF
>TRBJ1-1|TRBV3-1/TRBV3-2|TRBD1|NA
TGTGCCAGCAGCCATGGACAGGGGGCTCAGAACACTGAAGCTTTCTTT
CASSHGQGAQNTEAFF
>TRBJ1-2|TRBV12-3/TRBV12-4|NA|NA
TGTGCCAGCAACGGGGGGGCGGGCGGCTACACCTTC
CASNGGAGGYTF
>TRBJ2-1|TRBV2|TRBD2|NA
TGTGCCAGCAGTGAGTCAACGGGGGGAGTCAATGAGCAGTTCTTC
CASSESTGGVNEQFF
>TRBJ2-3|TRBV6-5|NA|NA
TGTGCCAGCAGTCTTGGACAGAGCACAGATACGCAGTATTTT
CASSLGQSTDTQYF
>TRBJ2-3|TRBV4-2|TRBD2|NA
TGTGCCAGCAGCCAAGATGAGATACAGCGGGGGGGCGACACAGATACGCAGTATTTT
CASSQDEIQRGGDTDTQYF
>TRBJ2-2|TRBV2|TRBD2|NA
TGTGCCAGCAGTCCCCCAGCGGGGGACACGAACACCGGGGAGCTGTTTTTT
CASSPPAGDTNTGELFF
>TRBJ2-1|TRBV5-1|TRBD2|NA
TGCGCCAGCAGGAGGGAGGGGAATGAGCAGTTCTTC
CASRREGNEQFF
>TRBJ1-4|TRBV30|TRBD1|NA
TGTGCCTGGAGTACCGGGACAGCGATAAGGGCAACTAATGAAAAACTGTTTTTT
CAWSTGTAIRATNEKLFF
>TRBJ2-1|TRBV27|TRBD1|NA
TGTGCCAGCAGTTTAGAGGACAGGAATGAGCAGTTCTTC
CASSLEDRNEQFF
>TRBJ2-3|TRBV27|NA|NA
TGTGCCAGCAGCCCGAGCCGTGGGGGGAGCACAGATACGCAGTATTTT
CASSPSRGGSTDTQYF
>TRBJ2-1|TRBV7-3|NA|NA
TGTGCCAGCAGCTTAAGTCGCGCCACCGACAATGAGCAGTTCTTC
CASSLSRATDNEQFF
>TRBJ2-5|TRBV11-1|NA|many
TGTGCCAGCAGCCTGAGGCGGAGCGGAACCCAAGAGACCCAGTACTTC
CASSLRRSGTQETQYF
>TRBJ1-1|TRBV5-1|TRBD1|NA
TGCGCCAGCAGCTTGTCTGGGACAGCGAACACTGAAGCTTTCTTT
CASSLSGTANTEAFF
>TRBJ2-4|TRBV7-8|NA|NA
TGTGCCACTTTGAGTGGCACTAGCAACATTCAGTACTTC
CATLSGTSNIQYF
>TRBJ2-3|TRBV4-1|NA|NA
TGCGCCAGCAGCCATGAGGATACGCAGTATTTT
CASSHEDTQYF
>TRBJ2-1|TRBV7-9|TRBD2|NA
TGTGCCAGCAGCTTATTTGGGACTAGCGAATACAATGAGCAGTTCTTC
CASSLFGTSEYNEQFF
>TRBJ2-2|TRBV24-1|TRBD1|NA
TGTGCCACCAGCGCCACGGGACAGGGCACCGGGGAGCTGTTTTTT
CATSATGQGTGELFF
>TRBJ2-3|TRBV28|TRBD2|NA
TGTGCCAGCAGTTTAGAGCCTTCGGGACTAGCGGGCCTATTCACAGATACGCAGTATTTT
CASSLEPSGLAGLFTDTQYF
>TRBJ2-3|TRBV28|NA|NA
TGTGCCAGCAGTTTTGTGGGGGGGGCGCGGGTAGATACGCAGTATTTT
CASSFVGGARVDTQYF
>TRBJ1-2|TRBV18|NA|NA
TGTGCCAGCTCACCGCTGGACAGCTATGGCTACACCTTC
CASSPLDSYGYTF
>TRBJ2-2|TRBV9|NA|NA
TGTGCCAGCAGCGGACTAACGAACACCGGGGAGCTGTTTTTT
CASSGLTNTGELFF
>TRBJ2-2|TRBV5-1|NA|NA
TGCGCCAGCAGCTTGGCACAGGGGGAGCTGTTTTTT
CASSLAQGELFF
>TRBJ1-4|TRBV2|TRBD1|NA
TGTGCCAGCAGTCTGGACAGGGGTGCGGGAAAACTGTTTTTT
CASSLDRGAGKLFF
>TRBJ2-2|TRBV7-2|TRBD1|NA
TGTGCCAGCAGCCCTCGGGACAGGGCGAGCACCGGGGAGCTGTTTTTT
CASSPRDRASTGELFF
>TRBJ1-2|TRBV3-1/TRBV3-2|TRBD1|NA
TGTGCCAGCAGCCAAGATCGGACAGGGCACAACTATGGCTACACCTTC
CASSQDRTGHNYGYTF
>TRBJ1-1|TRBV18|NA|NA
TGTGCCAGCTCACCGTTTTCCGGCACTGAAGCTTTCTTT
CASSPFSGTEAFF
>TRBJ1-2|TRBV11-1|NA|NA
TGTGCCAGCAGCTTAGAGGTGAAAGGGGCTTATGGCTACACCTTC
CASSLEVKGAYGYTF
>TRBJ2-2|TRBV19|TRBD1|NA
TGTGCCAGTAGTGTACAGGGGGCGATGGGGGAGCTGTTTTTT
CASSVQGAMGELFF
>TRBJ2-7|TRBV18|NA|NA
TGTGCCAGCTCAGCACAACAGGGCTACGAGCAGTACTTC
CASSAQQGYEQYF
>TRBJ2-7|TRBV2|TRBD1|NA
TGTGCCAGCAGGAATCCAGCAGGGGGCTCCTACGAGCAGTACTTC
CASRNPAGGSYEQYF